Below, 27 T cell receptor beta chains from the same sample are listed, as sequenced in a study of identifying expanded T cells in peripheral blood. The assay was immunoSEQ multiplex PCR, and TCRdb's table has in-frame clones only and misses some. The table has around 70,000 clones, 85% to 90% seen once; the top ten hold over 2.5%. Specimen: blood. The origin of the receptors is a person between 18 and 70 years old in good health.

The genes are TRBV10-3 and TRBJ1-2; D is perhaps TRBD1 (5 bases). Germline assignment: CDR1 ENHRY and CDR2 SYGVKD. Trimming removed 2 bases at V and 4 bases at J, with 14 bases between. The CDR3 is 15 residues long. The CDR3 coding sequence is TGTGCCATCAGTGAGACCGACAGCGGGCGCTATGGCTACACCTTC. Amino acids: CAISETDSGRYGYTF.

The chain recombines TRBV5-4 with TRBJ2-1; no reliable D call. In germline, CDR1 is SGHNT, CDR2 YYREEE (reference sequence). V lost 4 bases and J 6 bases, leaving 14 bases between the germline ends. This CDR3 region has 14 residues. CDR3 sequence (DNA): TGTGCCAGCAGCGACACCTCCGGCGGCAATGAGCAGTTCTTC. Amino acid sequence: CASSDTSGGNEQFF.

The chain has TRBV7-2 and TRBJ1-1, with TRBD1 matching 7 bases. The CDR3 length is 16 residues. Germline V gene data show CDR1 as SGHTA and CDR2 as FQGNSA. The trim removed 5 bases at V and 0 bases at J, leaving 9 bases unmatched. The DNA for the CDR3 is TGTGCCAGCAGCACCGGGACAGTTTTGGTGAACACTGAAGCTTTCTTT. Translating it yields CASSTGTVLVNTEAFF.

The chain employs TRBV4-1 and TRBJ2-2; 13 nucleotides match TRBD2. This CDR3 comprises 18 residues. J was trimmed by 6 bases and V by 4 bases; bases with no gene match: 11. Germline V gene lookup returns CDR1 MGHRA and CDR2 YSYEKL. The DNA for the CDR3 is TGCGCCAGCAGCCGGCCCACTAGCGGGAGGGCCTCATCCGGGGAGCTGTTTTTT. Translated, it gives CASSRPTSGRASSGELFF.

This CDR3 reads CASRTGTAVHGQYF. CDR3 bases: TGTGCCAGCAGAACCGGGACAGCGGTTCACGGGCAGTACTTC. This chain joins TRBV6-1 and TRBJ2-7, with 7 nucleotides matching TRBD1. This CDR3 has 14 amino acids. Trimming removed 6 bases from V and 9 bases from J; junction bases left unmatched: 14. Germline CDR1 is MNHNS and CDR2 is SASEGT.

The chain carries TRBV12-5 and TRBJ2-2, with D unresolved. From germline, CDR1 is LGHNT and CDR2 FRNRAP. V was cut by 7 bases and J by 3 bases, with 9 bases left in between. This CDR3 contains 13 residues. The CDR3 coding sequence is TGTGCTAGTGCTTTAGGACACACCGGGGAGCTGTTTTTT. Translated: CASALGHTGELFF.

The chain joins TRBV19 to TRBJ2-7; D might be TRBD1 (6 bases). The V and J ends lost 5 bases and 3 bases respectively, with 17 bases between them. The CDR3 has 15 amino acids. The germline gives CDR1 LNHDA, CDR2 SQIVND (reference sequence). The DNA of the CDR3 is TGTGCCAGTAGTGGACAGTTGTATTTTGGCTACGAGCAGTACTTC. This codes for CASSGQLYFGYEQYF.

Here the CDR3 DNA reads TGTGCCAGCAGCGTAACAGCGGGGGCATCCTCGTTGTTCTTC. Its protein is CASSVTAGASSLFF. The chain is built from TRBV9 and TRBJ2-1, with 8 bases fitting TRBD2. Trimming at V came to 1 base and at J to 15 bases, leaving 12 bases not matched to a gene. Germline-derived CDR1 and CDR2 are SGDLS and YYNGEE. The CDR3 contains 14 residues. Supplemented by reference TRBV9 and TRBJ2-1, the full variable domain reads DSGVTQTPKHLITATGQRVTLRCSPRSGDLSVYWYQQSLDQGLQFLIQYYNGEERAKGNILERFSAQQFPDLHSELNLSSLELGDSALYFCASSVTAGASSLFFGPGTRLTVL.

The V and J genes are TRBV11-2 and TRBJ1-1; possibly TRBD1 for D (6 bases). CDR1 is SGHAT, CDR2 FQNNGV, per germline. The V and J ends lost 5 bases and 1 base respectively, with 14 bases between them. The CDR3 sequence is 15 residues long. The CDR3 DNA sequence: TGTGCCAGCAGCCCACCTTACAGGGAGAACACTGAAGCTTTCTTT. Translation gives CASSPPYRENTEAFF.

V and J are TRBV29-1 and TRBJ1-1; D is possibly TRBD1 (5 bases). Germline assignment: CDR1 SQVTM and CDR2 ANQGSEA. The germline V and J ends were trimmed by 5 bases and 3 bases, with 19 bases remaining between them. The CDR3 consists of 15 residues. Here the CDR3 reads CSVLNSGRRDTEAFF. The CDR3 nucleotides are TGCAGCGTTTTGAATTCAGGGCGACGGGACACTGAAGCTTTCTTT.

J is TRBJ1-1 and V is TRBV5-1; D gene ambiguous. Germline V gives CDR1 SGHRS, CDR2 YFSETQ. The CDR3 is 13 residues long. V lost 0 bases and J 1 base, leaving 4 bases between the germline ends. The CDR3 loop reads CASSLVWNTEAFF. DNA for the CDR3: TGCGCCAGCAGCTTGGTATGGAACACTGAAGCTTTCTTT.

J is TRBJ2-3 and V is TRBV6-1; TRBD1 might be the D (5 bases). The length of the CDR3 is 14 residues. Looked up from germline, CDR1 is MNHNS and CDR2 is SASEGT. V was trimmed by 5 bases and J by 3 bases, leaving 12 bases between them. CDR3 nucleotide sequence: TGTGCCAGCAGTTCGGGCAGGGCAACAGATACGCAGTATTTT. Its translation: CASSSGRATDTQYF.

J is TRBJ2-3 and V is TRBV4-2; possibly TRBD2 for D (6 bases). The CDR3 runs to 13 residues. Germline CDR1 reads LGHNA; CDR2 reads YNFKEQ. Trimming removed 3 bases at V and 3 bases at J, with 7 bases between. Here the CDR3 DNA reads TGTGCCAGCAGCCATCTAGCGACAGATACGCAGTATTTT. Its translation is CASSHLATDTQYF.

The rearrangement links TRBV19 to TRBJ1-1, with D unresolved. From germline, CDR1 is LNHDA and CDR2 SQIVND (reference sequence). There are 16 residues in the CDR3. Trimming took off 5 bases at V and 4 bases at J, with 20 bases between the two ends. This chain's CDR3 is CASSAPSLRPLTEAFF. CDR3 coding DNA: TGTGCCAGTAGTGCCCCGAGTCTGAGACCCCTCACTGAAGCTTTCTTT.

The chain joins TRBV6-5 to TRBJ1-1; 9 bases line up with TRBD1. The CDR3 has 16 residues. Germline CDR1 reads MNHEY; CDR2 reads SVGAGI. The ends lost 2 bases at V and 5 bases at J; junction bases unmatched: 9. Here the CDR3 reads CASSYIRGQGLTEAFF. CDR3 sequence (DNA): TGTGCCAGCAGTTACATCAGAGGACAGGGGTTAACTGAAGCTTTCTTT.

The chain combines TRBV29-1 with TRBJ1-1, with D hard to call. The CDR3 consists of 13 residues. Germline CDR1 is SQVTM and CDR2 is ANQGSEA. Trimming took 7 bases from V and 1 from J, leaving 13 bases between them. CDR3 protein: CSARLGGNTEAFF. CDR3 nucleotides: TGCAGCGCCCGGCTCGGCGGGAACACTGAAGCTTTCTTT.

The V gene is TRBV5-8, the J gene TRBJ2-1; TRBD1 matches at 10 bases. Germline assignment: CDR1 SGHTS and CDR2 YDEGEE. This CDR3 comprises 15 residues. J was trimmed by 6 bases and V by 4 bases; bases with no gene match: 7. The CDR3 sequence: CASSGIRTGGNEQFF. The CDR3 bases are TGTGCCAGCAGCGGGATTCGGACAGGGGGCAATGAGCAGTTCTTC.

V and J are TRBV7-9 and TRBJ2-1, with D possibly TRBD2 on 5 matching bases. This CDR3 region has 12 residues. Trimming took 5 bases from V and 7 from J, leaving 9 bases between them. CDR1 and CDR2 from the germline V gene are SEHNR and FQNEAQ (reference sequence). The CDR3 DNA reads TGTGCCAGCAGCAGGACTCAGAATGAGCAGTTCTTC. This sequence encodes CASSRTQNEQFF. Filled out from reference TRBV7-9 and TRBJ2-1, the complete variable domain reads DTGVSQNPRHKITKRGQNVTFRCDPISEHNRLYWYRQTLGQGPEFLTYFQNEAQLEKSRLLSDRFSAERPKGSFSTLEIQRTEQGDSAMYLCASSRTQNEQFFGPGTRLTVL.

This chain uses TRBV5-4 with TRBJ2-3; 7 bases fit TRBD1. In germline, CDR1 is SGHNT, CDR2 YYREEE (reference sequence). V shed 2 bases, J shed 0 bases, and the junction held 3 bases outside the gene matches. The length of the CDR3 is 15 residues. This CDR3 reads CASSFRDRSTDTQYF. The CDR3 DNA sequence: TGTGCCAGCAGCTTCCGGGACAGAAGCACAGATACGCAGTATTTT.

CDR3 nucleotide sequence: TGTGCCAGCAGCCGGCGTAGCGACCGAACTGAAGCTTTCTTT. Amino acid sequence: CASSRRSDRTEAFF. This sequence joins TRBV9 and TRBJ1-1; the D is unclear. V was shortened by 4 bases and J by 5 bases, with 15 bases between the two germline ends. The CDR3 is 14 residues long. Germline CDR1 SGDLS, CDR2 YYNGEE.

The CDR3 reads CASSWSGSSYNEQFF. CDR3 DNA: TGTGCCAGCTCGTGGAGCGGGAGCTCCTACAATGAGCAGTTCTTC. This chain joins TRBV2 and TRBJ2-1; 8 bases map to TRBD2. This CDR3 is built from 15 residues. V shed 8 bases and J 0 bases; nucleotides not matched to a gene: 6. In germline, CDR1 is SNHLY, CDR2 FYNNEI.

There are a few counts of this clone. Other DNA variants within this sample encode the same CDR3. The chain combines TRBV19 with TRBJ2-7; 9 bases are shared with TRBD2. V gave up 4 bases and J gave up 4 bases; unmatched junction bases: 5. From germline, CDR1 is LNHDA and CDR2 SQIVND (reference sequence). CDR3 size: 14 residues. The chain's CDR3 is CASSTPGLAYEQYF. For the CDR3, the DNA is TGTGCCAGTAGTACCCCGGGACTAGCTTACGAGCAGTACTTC.

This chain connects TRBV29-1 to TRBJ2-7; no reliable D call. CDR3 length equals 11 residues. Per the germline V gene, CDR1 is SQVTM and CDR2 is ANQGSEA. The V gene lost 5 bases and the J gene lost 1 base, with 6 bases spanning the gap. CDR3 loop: CSVSGSYEQYF. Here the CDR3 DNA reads TGCAGCGTTTCAGGATCCTACGAGCAGTACTTC.

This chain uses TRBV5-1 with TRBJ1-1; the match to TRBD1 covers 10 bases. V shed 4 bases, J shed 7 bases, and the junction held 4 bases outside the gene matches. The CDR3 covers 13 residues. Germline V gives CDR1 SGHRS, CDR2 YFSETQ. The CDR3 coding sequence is TGCGCCAGCAGCGCGGGACAGGGGTTTGAAGCTTTCTTT. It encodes CASSAGQGFEAFF.

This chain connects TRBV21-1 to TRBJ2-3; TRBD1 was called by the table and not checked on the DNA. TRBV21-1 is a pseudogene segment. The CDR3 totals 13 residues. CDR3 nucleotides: TGTGCCAGCGCCCAGGAACCCACAGATACGCAGTATTTT. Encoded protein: CASAQEPTDTQYF.

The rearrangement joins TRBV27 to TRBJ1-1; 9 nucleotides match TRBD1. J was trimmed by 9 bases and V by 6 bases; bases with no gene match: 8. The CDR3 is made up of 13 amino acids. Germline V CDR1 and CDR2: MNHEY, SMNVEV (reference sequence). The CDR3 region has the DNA TGTGCCAGCAGGACGGATACAGGGGGCAAAGCTTTCTTT. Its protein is CASRTDTGGKAFF.

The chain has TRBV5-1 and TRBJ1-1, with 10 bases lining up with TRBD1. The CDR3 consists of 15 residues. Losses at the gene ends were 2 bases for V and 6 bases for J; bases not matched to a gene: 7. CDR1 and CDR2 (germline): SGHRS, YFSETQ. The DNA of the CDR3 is TGCGCCAGCAGCTTAACGACAGGGGGCATTGCTGAAGCTTTCTTT. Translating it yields CASSLTTGGIAEAFF.